The 2 T cell receptor beta chains below come from one sample, sequenced in a study of neurological immune-mediated disorders. TCRdb reprocessed the 5' RACE reads via MiXCR and lists one record per CDR3 protein. The table lists tens of thousands of distinct CDR3 sequences, 9.5% to 13% of them singletons, with about 5.6% in the top ten. Sequenced: PBMCs. These receptors all stem from a woman in her fifties or sixties in good health.

This clonotype was counted many times. This chain links TRBV20-1 with TRBJ2-2; 16 nucleotides agree with TRBD2. Unmatched junction bases numbered 8, after V lost 7 bases and J lost 3 bases. The CDR3 is 17 amino acids. Germline V gives CDR1 DFQATT, CDR2 SNEGSKA (reference sequence). The CDR3 DNA reads as TGCAGTGTTCCCGGGACTAGCGGGGGGGGCTACACCGGGGAGCTGTTTTTT. It codes for CSVPGTSGGGYTGELFF.

This clonotype was detected many times. The rearrangement joins TRBV20-1 to TRBJ1-1; possibly TRBD1 for D (6 bases). This CDR3 has 14 residues. Between the trimmed V and J ends, which lost 3 bases and 1 base, there was a span of 12 bases. The V gene's germline CDR1 is DFQATT and CDR2 SNEGSKA (reference sequence). The DNA for the CDR3 is TGCAGTGCTAGGGCCGGGGGCCCGAACACTGAAGCTTTCTTT. Translating gives CSARAGGPNTEAFF.